What follows is one T cell receptor beta chain and its context. This entry is derived from a study of T cell changes during pregnancy in multiple sclerosis. TCRdb keeps only in-frame clones here, not all; method: immunoSEQ multiplex PCR. The sample contains over 55,000 clones, approximately 93% of which appear only once. V shed 5 bases and J 7 bases; nucleotides not matched to a gene: 7. CDR3 length equals 15 residues. Germline CDR1 MNHEY, CDR2 SMNVEV (reference sequence). The sequence derives from a female donor with multiple sclerosis, enrolled in a pregnancy study. The chain links TRBV27 to TRBJ1-5; 11 bases are a match to TRBD1. Specimen: peripheral blood, collected after pregnancy. In DNA form, the CDR3 reads TGTGCCAGCAGTGCTTGGACAGGGGGCGACCAGCCCCAGCATTTT. Translating it yields CASSAWTGGDQPQHF.